Each of the 6 T cell receptor beta chains below was sequenced from the same sample in a study of CD8+CD57+ T cells in acquired aplastic anemia (dated 2018 in TCRdb). Patients chosen for sequencing had shown expansion of CD8+CD57+ cells by flow cytometry. The sequencer listed for this sample is Illumina HiSeq 2000. TCR beta VDJ combination and CDR3 sequence profiling used genomic DNA as the template. TCRdb applied fastp at Q25 and MiXCR to the public reads, then kept only in-frame beta chains. Entries that share a CDR3 protein sequence are merged under the most common genes and DNA. The sample contains 150,000 to 200,000 distinct CDR3 sequences, 40% to 50% of them found a single time. The top ten clonotypes cover approximately 3% of the sample. The sequenced sample consisted of sorted CD4+, CD8+, or CD8+CD57+ T cells (not recorded which) from PBMCs. The receptor set was obtained from a human donor with aplastic anemia.

This chain connects TRBV29-1 to TRBJ1-1; D might be TRBD1 (6 bases). This CDR3 is 13 amino acids long. Germline V lookup: CDR1 SQVTM, CDR2 ANQGSEA. V lost 5 bases to trimming and J lost 2 bases, with 12 bases between them. The CDR3 sequence is CSVTGSPNTEAFF. For the CDR3, the DNA is TGCAGCGTTACAGGGTCCCCTAACACTGAAGCTTTCTTT. Variable domain in full (rest from reference TRBV29-1 and TRBJ1-1): SAVISQKPSRDICQRGTSLTIQCQVDSQVTMMFWYRQQPGQSLTLIATANQGSEATYESGFVIDKFPISRPNLTFSTLTVSNMSPEDSSIYLCSVTGSPNTEAFFGQGTRLTVV.

The sample holds many counts of this clonotype. The chain recombines TRBV6-5 with TRBJ2-3; 7 nucleotides align to TRBD2. The CDR3 length is 15 residues. Germline V CDR1 and CDR2: MNHEY, SVGAGI. V gave up 0 bases and J gave up 6 bases; unmatched junction bases: 6. The CDR3 loop is CASSYSGGMADTQYF. The DNA of the CDR3 is TGTGCCAGCAGTTACTCGGGGGGGATGGCGGATACGCAGTATTTT.

Worth noting for this clonotype: A read error may explain this, as a much larger clone is one base away. V and J are TRBV24-1 and TRBJ2-4; TRBD2 matches 12 bases. Trimming took 11 bases from V and 4 from J; bases not matched to a gene: 11. The germline V gene has CDR1 KGHDR and CDR2 SFDVKD. The CDR3 spans 16 residues. CDR3 nucleotide sequence: TGTGCCAGCAGCTCCCCCGGGACTAGCGGGAAAAACATTCAGTACTTC. Its translation is CASSSPGTSGKNIQYF.

The chain employs TRBV2 and TRBJ1-2, with D tentatively TRBD1 (5 bases). Germline CDR1 and CDR2: SNHLY and FYNNEI. Trimming took 8 bases from V and 2 from J, leaving 9 bases between them. This CDR3 has 12 residues. The CDR3 sequence: CASGGGNYGYTF. The DNA for the CDR3 is TGTGCCAGCGGCGGGGGGAACTATGGCTACACCTTC.

This clonotype appeared many times. The chain carries TRBV20-1 and TRBJ2-7, with 13 positions matching TRBD2. This CDR3 comprises 14 residues. The V segment lost 6 bases and the J segment 5 bases; nucleotides outside the gene matches: 7. Germline loops: CDR1 DFQATT, CDR2 SNEGSKA (reference sequence). CDR3 in amino acids: CSAGLAGVNHEQYF. The CDR3 DNA follows: TGCAGTGCCGGACTAGCGGGAGTAAATCACGAGCAGTACTTC.

The chain couples TRBV7-9 to TRBJ2-7, with D maybe TRBD2 (6 bases). The CDR3 consists of 14 residues. V was pared by 6 bases and J by 3 bases, with 15 bases between. Germline CDR1 reads SEHNR; CDR2 reads FQNEAQ (reference sequence). The CDR3 loop reads CASRPRSGDYEQYF. The CDR3 region has the DNA TGTGCCAGCAGGCCAAGGTCGGGAGACTACGAGCAGTACTTC. Full variable domain (rest looked up from reference TRBV7-9 and TRBJ2-7): DTGVSQNPRHKITKRGQNVTFRCDPISEHNRLYWYRQTLGQGPEFLTYFQNEAQLEKSRLLSDRFSAERPKGSFSTLEIQRTEQGDSAMYLCASRPRSGDYEQYFGPGTRLTVT.